This T cell receptor (beta chain) emerged from a study of blood T cell repertoires in COVID-19. Study in general: Both acute and convalescent COVID-19 samples were obtained from the United States, Italy and Spain. T cells, B-cell-depleted T cells, or PBMCs supplied cDNA or gDNA.

This clone was counted a single time. Per the study methods: Amplified reference gene primers provided the basis for estimating nucleated cell counts. Here immunoSEQ multiplex PCR was the method, and the copy in TCRdb shows in-frame clones only, minus some. V, J and clone size are those of that table, while D and trimming were read from the DNA. The sample records 250,000 to 300,000 clones, roughly nine tenths being singletons. The CDR3 is made up of 15 amino acids. Looked up from germline, CDR1 is SEHNR and CDR2 is FQNEAQ (reference sequence). Trimming removed 4 bases from V and 4 bases from J; junction bases left unmatched: 8. Enrolment of Seattle patients took place during active infection, and they were followed longitudinally.

This TCR came from a woman in her thirties with COVID-19, enrolled during active disease. The material sequenced was peripheral blood. The chain recombines TRBV7-9 with TRBJ2-5; 8 bases are a match to TRBD1. The CDR3 protein is CASSSAGGEAETQYF. CDR3 nucleotide sequence: TGTGCCAGCAGCTCCGCAGGGGGCGAGGCAGAGACCCAGTACTTC.